These 30 T cell receptor beta chains were sequenced from one sample in a study of blood T cells in healthy people across ages. It was with a sample-barcoded 5' primer and a J-beta primer mix that a second PCR of about 7 to 12 cycles was run. TCRdb independently ran MiXCR on the 5' RACE reads; one entry per CDR3 protein. Among about 690,000 distinct CDR3 sequences, approximately 40% were seen once, and the ten largest hold 25% to 35%. Sequenced input: blood. The receptors stem from a man of 80 years or more in good health.

This clonotype was counted ten times or more. V and J are TRBV7-9 and TRBJ2-1; D remains ambiguous. CDR3 size: 14 residues. The ends were cut back, 2 bases at V and 1 base at J, with 6 bases in the middle. In germline, CDR1 is SEHNR, CDR2 FQNEAQ (reference sequence). CDR3 region: CASSLSSSYNEQFF. In DNA form, the CDR3 reads TGTGCCAGCAGCTTAAGTTCTTCCTACAATGAGCAGTTCTTC.

V and J are TRBV9 and TRBJ2-2; 8 bases are shared with TRBD1. The CDR3 spans 16 residues. CDR1 is SGDLS and CDR2 is YYNGEE in the germline V gene. J was trimmed by 4 bases and V by 3 bases; bases with no gene match: 8. The CDR3 loop is CASSAPTGASTGELFF. CDR3 DNA sequence: TGTGCCAGCAGCGCGCCGACAGGGGCGAGCACCGGGGAGCTGTTTTTT. The entire variable domain, with the rest obtained from reference TRBV9 and TRBJ2-2, is as follows: DSGVTQTPKHLITATGQRVTLRCSPRSGDLSVYWYQQSLDQGLQFLIQYYNGEERAKGNILERFSAQQFPDLHSELNLSSLELGDSALYFCASSAPTGASTGELFFGEGSRLTVL.

This clonotype was detected a few times. As DNA, the CDR3 is TGTGCCAGCAGTTCCTTTGGGACTGGCACAGATACGCAGTATTTT. Encoded protein: CASSSFGTGTDTQYF. The chain couples TRBV12-3 or TRBV12-4 to TRBJ2-3; TRBD2 is a possible D gene (6 bases). The CDR3 length is 15 residues. V gave up 4 bases and J gave up 1 base, with 12 bases separating them.

This clonotype has more than one count but fewer than ten. The rearrangement joins TRBV12-3 or TRBV12-4 to TRBJ1-1; TRBD1 aligns across 8 bases. V dropped 6 bases and J dropped 6; count of bases not matched to a gene: 9. The CDR3 is made up of 14 amino acids. CDR3: CASRTSDRAAEAFF. CDR3 nucleotides: TGTGCCAGCAGAACCTCGGACAGGGCAGCTGAAGCTTTCTTT.

This chain uses TRBV6-1 with TRBJ2-5; 9 bases line up with TRBD1. CDR3 size: 15 residues. Germline assignment: CDR1 MNHNS and CDR2 SASEGT. Germline trimming cut 6 bases from V and 4 bases from J; bases unmatched to any gene: 9. In DNA form, the CDR3 reads TGTGCCAGCAGATACGGTGGACAGGGGCGAGAGACCCAGTACTTC. Translating gives CASRYGGQGRETQYF.

This clonotype was found a few times. The chain has TRBV7-2 and TRBJ1-2; the D is unclear. Trimming removed 5 bases at V and 8 bases at J, with 12 bases between. The CDR3 is made up of 12 amino acids. Germline CDR1 and CDR2: SGHTA and FQGNSA. As DNA, the CDR3 is TGTGCCAGCAGCCCGGGCCAAAGGGGCTACACCTTC. This gives the protein CASSPGQRGYTF.

Remarks on this clonotype: At one boundary the junction diverges from the germline segment, which might be a read error. This chain joins TRBV7-2 and TRBJ2-3, with D unclear. This CDR3 comprises 12 residues. The germline gives CDR1 SGHTA, CDR2 FQGNSA. The CDR3 is CAGSLVADTQYF. CDR3 DNA sequence: TGTGCCGGCAGCTTAGTGGCAGATACGCAGTATTTT.

The chain has TRBV20-1 and TRBJ2-2; 12 positions agree with TRBD1. The CDR3 extends over 16 amino acids. Germline V gives CDR1 DFQATT, CDR2 SNEGSKA (reference sequence). V was clipped by 2 bases and J by 6 bases; unmatched bases: 7. The CDR3 DNA sequence: TGCAGTGCTAGACAAAGGGACAGGGGGCCGGCCGGGGAGCTGTTTTTT. Residues: CSARQRDRGPAGELFF.

In this sample, this clonotype turned up a few times. The rearrangement uses TRBV4-1 and TRBJ2-1, with 7 bases lining up with TRBD2. The CDR3 has 16 amino acids. V lost 1 base, J lost 4 bases, and 7 bases stayed unmatched. Germline V gene data show CDR1 as MGHRA and CDR2 as YSYEKL. CDR3 in DNA: TGCGCCAGCAGCCAAGTCACGGGGGGACTTTACAATGAGCAGTTCTTC. Its translation is CASSQVTGGLYNEQFF.

This clonotype was counted only a few times. The J gene is TRBJ2-3, the V gene TRBV10-1; D remains unclear. V lost 5 bases and J lost 0, with 12 bases in between. This CDR3 is built from 15 residues. Per the germline V gene, CDR1 is WNHNN and CDR2 is SYGVQD (reference sequence). CDR3 coding DNA: TGCGCCAGCAGTCCAGCAGAACCTAGCACAGATACGCAGTATTTT. Translated: CASSPAEPSTDTQYF.

The chain recombines TRBV7-2 with TRBJ2-5; 12 nucleotides match TRBD2. CDR1 and CDR2 (germline): SGHTA, FQGNSA. J gave up 13 bases and V 7 bases, and 16 bases lay outside the gene matches. The CDR3 runs to 15 residues. CDR3 loop: CASTWKTSGSSGAYF. The CDR3 bases are TGTGCCAGCACTTGGAAGACTAGCGGGAGTTCCGGGGCGTACTTC.

This chain connects TRBV27 to TRBJ1-2; tentative D call: TRBD1 (6 bases). The ends were cut back, 2 bases at V and 8 bases at J, with 18 bases in the middle. CDR3 length: 15 residues. Germline V gene lookup returns CDR1 MNHEY and CDR2 SMNVEV (reference sequence). The CDR3 nucleotides are TGTGCCAGCAGTTTAACCCCAAATACAGGGATCGGCTACACCTTC. It is translated as CASSLTPNTGIGYTF.

This clonotype turned up a few times. The chain has TRBV20-1 and TRBJ1-2; D unresolved. V was shortened by 6 bases and J by 6 bases, with 11 bases between the two germline ends. The germline V gene encodes CDR1 DFQATT and CDR2 SNEGSKA (reference sequence). The CDR3 contains 11 residues. The CDR3 loop is CSAWVENGYTF. The CDR3 DNA follows: TGCAGTGCCTGGGTAGAAAATGGCTACACCTTC.

J is TRBJ2-4 and V is TRBV30; D may be TRBD1 (6 bases). The CDR3 spans 14 residues. The V end was cut by 4 bases, the J end by 12 bases, with 22 bases between. Per germline, CDR1 GTSNPN and CDR2 SVGIG (reference sequence). CDR3 nucleotides: TGTGCCTGGATAATAGGCAGGGGCAGGAGCAATCAGTACTTC. Its protein product is CAWIIGRGRSNQYF.

The gene calls are TRBV20-1 and TRBJ1-2; 10 bases align to TRBD1. The CDR3 extends over 17 amino acids. In germline, CDR1 is DFQATT, CDR2 SNEGSKA (reference sequence). Losses at the gene ends were 6 bases for V and 3 bases for J; bases not matched to a gene: 16. The CDR3 protein is CSAYSPDRGADDYGYTF. CDR3 DNA: TGCAGTGCCTACTCCCCGGACAGGGGGGCCGATGACTATGGCTACACCTTC.

This clonotype was counted at least ten times. V usage is TRBV29-1 and J usage is TRBJ2-3; 10 nucleotides match TRBD1. J lost 1 base, V lost 7 bases, and 5 bases had no gene match. In germline, CDR1 is SQVTM, CDR2 ANQGSEA. The CDR3 contains 14 residues. CDR3 DNA sequence: TGCAGCGCCTGGACAGGGGGAGGCACAGATACGCAGTATTTT. It translates to CSAWTGGGTDTQYF.

The chain combines TRBV4-3 with TRBJ2-7; 8 nucleotides align to TRBD1. Germline trimming cut 1 base from V and 0 bases from J; bases unmatched to any gene: 5. CDR3 length: 16 residues. The germline V gene has CDR1 LGHNA and CDR2 YSLEER. CDR3 sequence (DNA): TGCGCCAGCAGCCAAGGGCCCGGGACAGGCTCCTACGAGCAGTACTTC. Translating gives CASSQGPGTGSYEQYF.

V usage is TRBV20-1 and J usage is TRBJ2-4; 13 nucleotides match TRBD2. The better agreement between TRBJ2-7 and the DNA end casts doubt on the J call. The CDR3 sequence is 13 residues long. The germline CDR1 and CDR2 sequences are DFQATT and SNEGSKA (reference sequence). The CDR3 bases are TGCAGTGCTTCACTAGCGGGAGGGTACGAGCAGTACTTC. Amino acid sequence: CSASLAGGYEQYF.

There are many counts of this clonotype. The chain recombines TRBV4-3 with TRBJ2-7; 10 bases agree with TRBD2. Unmatched junction bases numbered 5, after V lost 1 base and J lost 2 bases. The CDR3 covers 16 residues. CDR1 is LGHNA, CDR2 YSLEER, per germline. The CDR3 protein is CASSQGQAGGAYEQYF. As DNA, the CDR3 is TGCGCCAGCAGCCAAGGTCAAGCGGGGGGGGCCTACGAGCAGTACTTC.

This clonotype was seen repeatedly, ten times or more. This rearrangement joins TRBV7-2 to TRBJ2-7; 7 bases map to TRBD1. The trim removed 5 bases at V and 2 bases at J, leaving 9 bases unmatched. The CDR3 is 15 amino acids. The V gene's germline CDR1 is SGHTA and CDR2 FQGNSA. The DNA for the CDR3 is TGTGCCAGCAGCCCCTCGACAGGGACGCCCTACGAGCAGTACTTC. Amino acid sequence: CASSPSTGTPYEQYF.

The chain joins TRBV6-5 to TRBJ1-1, with a weak D call TRBD1 (5 bases). V gave up 5 bases and J gave up 0 bases, with 13 bases separating them. Germline loops: CDR1 MNHEY, CDR2 SVGAGI. The CDR3 is 15 residues long. The CDR3 reads CASSAPGRMNTEAFF. The CDR3 DNA reads as TGTGCCAGCAGTGCCCCGGGACGGATGAACACTGAAGCTTTCTTT.

In the case of this clonotype: Since a much larger clone is just one base distant, this may be a read error. V gene TRBV29-1 combines with J gene TRBJ2-7; 12 bases fit TRBD2. This CDR3 has 17 residues. J was trimmed by 4 bases and V by 0 bases; bases with no gene match: 10. CDR1 is SQVTM, CDR2 ANQGSEA, per germline. CDR3: CSVEDKGLAGMAYEQYF. The CDR3 DNA follows: TGCAGCGTTGAAGATAAAGGACTAGCGGGAATGGCTTACGAGCAGTACTTC.

The chain has TRBV6-2 or TRBV6-3 and TRBJ2-3, with TRBD1 as a possible D gene (6 bases). Trimming took off 8 bases at V and 2 bases at J, with 11 bases between the two ends. CDR1 is MNHEY, CDR2 SVGEGT, per germline. The CDR3 is made up of 13 amino acids. The CDR3, as DNA: TGTGCCAGCTCGGGACACGACACAGATACGCAGTATTTT. Translation gives CASSGHDTDTQYF.

This clonotype has a handful of counts. The chain employs TRBV27 and TRBJ2-2; D call uncertain. The CDR3 is 15 amino acids. CDR1 MNHEY and CDR2 SMNVEV come from the germline V gene (reference sequence). V lost 7 bases and J 4 bases, leaving 16 bases between the germline ends. DNA of the CDR3: TGTGCCAGCACCTTTATGGCCGCCGGCACCGGGGAGCTGTTTTTT. Translation: CASTFMAAGTGELFF.

V usage is TRBV28 and J usage is TRBJ2-3; TRBD1 agrees at 11 bases. CDR3 length: 17 amino acids. J was trimmed by 4 bases and V by 2 bases; bases with no gene match: 8. The germline V gene has CDR1 MDHEN and CDR2 SYDVKM. For the CDR3, the DNA is TGTGCCAGCAGTTTAATGGGGACAGGGGGGCGCGCAGATACGCAGTATTTT. Translated, it gives CASSLMGTGGRADTQYF.

V is TRBV20-1 and J is TRBJ2-4, with D possibly being TRBD2 (6 bases). The J call is uncertain, as TRBJ2-5 better fits the DNA end. CDR1 is DFQATT, CDR2 SNEGSKA, per germline (reference sequence). The CDR3 extends over 15 amino acids. CDR3 protein: CSASPFGASVGTQYF. The CDR3 region has the DNA TGCAGTGCTAGCCCTTTTGGGGCTAGCGTGGGGACCCAGTACTTC.

The V call is TRBV2, the J call TRBJ2-1, with no clear D. Trimming took off 5 bases at V and 12 bases at J, with 17 bases between the two ends. The CDR3 loop spans 13 amino acids. Germline V CDR1 and CDR2: SNHLY, FYNNEI. CDR3 nucleotides: TGTGCCAGCAGTCTCAGGATCCAAGAAGGGCAGTTCTTC. Amino acids: CASSLRIQEGQFF. The full variable domain, with the rest looked up from reference TRBV2 and TRBJ2-1, is EPEVTQTPSHQVTQMGQEVILRCVPISNHLYFYWYRQILGQKVEFLVSFYNNEISEKSEIFDDQFSVERPDGSNFTLKIRSTKLEDSAMYFCASSLRIQEGQFFGPGTRLTVL.

The chain employs TRBV12-3 or TRBV12-4 and TRBJ2-3; TRBD2 is a possible D gene (5 bases). V lost 4 bases, J lost 7 bases, and 15 bases lay in between. This CDR3 has 14 residues. The CDR3 nucleotides read TGTGCCAGCAGTTCCCAGCCGGGGATAAATACGCAGTATTTT. Its translation is CASSSQPGINTQYF.

V usage is TRBV3-1 and J usage is TRBJ1-4, with D uncertain. Germline CDR1 is LGHDT and CDR2 is YNNKEL (reference sequence). The CDR3 contains 13 residues. The germline V and J ends were trimmed by 2 bases and 8 bases, with 9 bases remaining between them. The CDR3 loop reads CASSQTGVEKLFF. DNA for the CDR3: TGTGCCAGCAGCCAAACGGGCGTAGAAAAACTGTTTTTT. Full variable domain (outside the CDR3, taken from reference TRBV3-1 and TRBJ1-4): DTAVSQTPKYLVTQMGNDKSIKCEQNLGHDTMYWYKQDSKKFLKIMFSYNNKELIINETVPNRFSPKSPDKAHLNLHINSLELGDSAVYFCASSQTGVEKLFFGSGTQLSVL.

This chain joins TRBV3-1 and TRBJ2-6, with 8 bases identical to TRBD2. CDR3 length equals 19 residues. Germline CDR1 reads LGHDT; CDR2 reads YNNKEL (reference sequence). Trimming at V came to 2 bases and at J to 0 bases, leaving 9 bases not matched to a gene. The CDR3 protein is CASSQPGGGHNSGANVLTF. In DNA form, the CDR3 reads TGTGCCAGCAGCCAACCGGGAGGGGGTCACAACTCTGGGGCCAACGTCCTGACTTTC.